The T cell receptor beta chain under discussion was sequenced for a study of blood T cell repertoires in COVID-19. Study background: Specimens from acute and convalescent COVID-19 originated in the United States, Italy and Spain. The cDNA or gDNA used as material had been derived from T cells, B-cell-depleted T cells, or PBMCs.

Authors' processing steps: Amplification with reference gene primers provided the estimates of nucleated cell counts. Here immunoSEQ multiplex PCR was the method, and the copy in TCRdb shows in-frame clones only, minus some. The D gene and trimming were derived from the DNA, and the V and J assignments and clone size from that table. This repertoire shows 70,000 to 100,000 clones, 75% found once; its top ten account for around 4.4%. V was trimmed by 6 bases and J by 3 bases, leaving 21 bases between them. CDR3 length: 16 residues. The germline gives CDR1 ENHRY, CDR2 SYGVKD. The TCR originated in a woman aged 45-65 years with acute or convalescent COVID-19. Sample: peripheral blood. This chain links TRBV10-3 with TRBJ2-7, with a possible D match to TRBD1 (5 bases). Here the CDR3 reads CAISAIWRQGVYEQYF. The CDR3, as DNA: TGTGCCATCAGCGCTATATGGCGGCAGGGTGTCTACGAGCAGTACTTC.